The 13 T cell receptor beta chains reported below all come from one sample, sequenced in a study of T cell responses to AZD1222 COVID-19 vaccine. Profiled with immunoSEQ multiplex PCR; TCRdb holds only in-frame clones, not every one. Of under 150,000 clones in the sample, 91% are singletons; the top ten hold approximately 3%. The sequenced sample was peripheral blood, obtained on day 0 of AZD1222 vaccination. The receptors here all came from an adult in good health.

The chain combines TRBV5-5 with TRBJ1-2; 8 nucleotides align to TRBD1. The CDR3 is 16 residues long. Per germline, CDR1 SGHKS and CDR2 YYEKEE (reference sequence). The J segment lost 7 bases and the V segment lost 4 bases, leaving 15 bases of the junction unmatched. DNA of the CDR3: TGTGCCAGCAGCCCTGGACAGGGTTTGGGTCTTGGTGGCTACACCTTC. Translated, it gives CASSPGQGLGLGGYTF.

The CDR3, as DNA: TGTGCCACCAGCAGAGATCACGGGGGAGGGAAGACCCAGTACTTC. Translating it yields CATSRDHGGGKTQYF. The chain couples TRBV15 to TRBJ2-5; 7 bases are a match to TRBD2. J gave up 6 bases and V 0 bases, and 7 bases lay outside the gene matches. The germline V gene has CDR1 LNHNV and CDR2 YYDKDF (reference sequence). This CDR3 has 15 amino acids.

This clone appeared a few times. The genes are TRBV3-1 (or the pseudogene TRBV3-2) and TRBJ2-7, with 9 bases aligning to TRBD1. The CDR3 extends over 15 amino acids. Germline V lookup: CDR1 LGHDT, CDR2 YNNKEL (reference sequence). V lost 5 bases and J lost 6; bases outside the gene matches: 11. CDR3 loop: CASSTTGTGRVEQYF. CDR3 coding DNA: TGTGCCAGCAGCACCACCGGGACAGGGCGGGTCGAGCAGTACTTC.

The chain joins TRBV6-2 or TRBV6-3 to TRBJ2-5; TRBD2 matches 7 bases. Germline assignment: CDR1 MNHEY and CDR2 SVGEGT. V was pared by 0 bases and J by 3 bases, with 16 bases of the junction left unmatched. The CDR3 is made up of 19 amino acids. CDR3 nucleotides: TGTGCCAGCAGTTACTCGATACGTGGGAGGGACCGGGGAAAAGAGACCCAGTACTTC. Translated: CASSYSIRGRDRGKETQYF.

The chain uses TRBV10-1 and TRBJ2-3; D unresolved. Between the trimmed V and J ends, which lost 3 bases and 2 bases, there was a span of 9 bases. CDR1 WNHNN and CDR2 SYGVQD come from the germline V gene (reference sequence). The CDR3 spans 14 residues. CDR3 bases: TGCGCCAGCAGTGAAACACGTCCCACAGATACGCAGTATTTT. Amino acid sequence: CASSETRPTDTQYF.

V and J are TRBV19 and TRBJ1-1; perhaps TRBD1 as D (5 bases). The CDR3 totals 14 residues. Per the germline V gene, CDR1 is LNHDA and CDR2 is SQIVND (reference sequence). Trimming stripped 2 bases from V and 2 bases from J, with 9 bases between. The CDR3 coding sequence is TGTGCCAGTAGTATACCGGGGGTCAACACTGAAGCTTTCTTT. Protein: CASSIPGVNTEAFF. The full variable domain, with the rest looked up from reference TRBV19 and TRBJ1-1, is DGGITQSPKYLFRKEGQNVTLSCEQNLNHDAMYWYRQDPGQGLRLIYYSQIVNDFQKGDIAEGYSVSREKKESFPLTVTSAQKNPTAFYLCASSIPGVNTEAFFGQGTRLTVV.

The V call is TRBV6-4, the J call TRBJ2-2; no clear D gene. The V and J ends lost 5 bases and 2 bases respectively, with 15 bases between them. The germline V gene has CDR1 MRHNA and CDR2 SNTAGT. The CDR3 extends over 16 amino acids. CDR3 in amino acids: CASSPLGGSNTGELFF. In DNA form, the CDR3 reads TGTGCCAGCAGTCCTCTCGGTGGTTCTAACACCGGGGAGCTGTTTTTT.

This clone has only one observation. The gene calls are TRBV27 and TRBJ1-5; D is undetermined. Germline lookup yields CDR1 MNHEY and CDR2 SMNVEV (reference sequence). The CDR3 length is 13 residues. V lost 2 bases to trimming and J lost 7 bases, with 9 bases between them. This chain's CDR3 is CASSLVPRQPQHF. Written as DNA, the CDR3 is TGTGCCAGCAGTTTAGTCCCCAGGCAGCCCCAGCATTTT.

The gene calls are TRBV11-2 and TRBJ2-1; D is perhaps TRBD1 (5 bases). Trimming removed 1 base from V and 6 bases from J, with 10 bases in between. This CDR3 has 14 amino acids. The germline V gene has CDR1 SGHAT and CDR2 FQNNGV. The CDR3 reads CASSLVQVLNEQFF. CDR3 bases: TGTGCCAGCAGCTTAGTACAGGTCCTCAATGAGCAGTTCTTC.

This clone was seen once. The chain is built from TRBV5-4 and TRBJ1-2, with D possibly TRBD1 on 6 matching bases. CDR3 size: 15 residues. Germline V gene sequence: CDR1 SGHNT, CDR2 YYREEE (reference sequence). The V and J ends lost 0 bases and 5 bases respectively, with 14 bases between them. CDR3 amino acids: CASSLGVLDRYGYTF. The CDR3 DNA is TGTGCCAGCAGCTTGGGGGTCCTCGACAGGTATGGCTACACCTTC.

The rearrangement joins TRBV4-3 to TRBJ2-2; perhaps TRBD1 as D (6 bases). Germline V gene sequence: CDR1 LGHNA, CDR2 YSLEER. This CDR3 region has 17 residues. V lost 0 bases and J 4 bases, leaving 15 bases between the germline ends. CDR3 in amino acids: CASSQDRRQDTTGELFF. The CDR3, as DNA: TGCGCCAGCAGCCAAGATAGGAGACAGGATACCACCGGGGAGCTGTTTTTT.

The chain carries TRBV2 and TRBJ2-5; D gene unclear. Germline V CDR1 and CDR2: SNHLY, FYNNEI. This CDR3 is built from 15 residues. Trimming removed 6 bases from V and 4 bases from J, with 18 bases in between. CDR3 sequence reads: CASRHNPGLRETQYF. In DNA form, the CDR3 reads TGTGCCAGCAGGCACAACCCGGGCCTTAGAGAGACCCAGTACTTC.

The chain is built from TRBV7-9 and TRBJ2-1, with 13 bases identical to TRBD2. Looked up from germline, CDR1 is SEHNR and CDR2 is FQNEAQ (reference sequence). The CDR3 contains 16 residues. The V and J ends lost 5 bases and 5 bases, in that order; junction bases with no gene match: 6. The CDR3 sequence: CASSITSGRVNNEQFF. CDR3 nucleotide sequence: TGTGCCAGCAGCATAACTAGCGGGAGGGTTAACAATGAGCAGTTCTTC.